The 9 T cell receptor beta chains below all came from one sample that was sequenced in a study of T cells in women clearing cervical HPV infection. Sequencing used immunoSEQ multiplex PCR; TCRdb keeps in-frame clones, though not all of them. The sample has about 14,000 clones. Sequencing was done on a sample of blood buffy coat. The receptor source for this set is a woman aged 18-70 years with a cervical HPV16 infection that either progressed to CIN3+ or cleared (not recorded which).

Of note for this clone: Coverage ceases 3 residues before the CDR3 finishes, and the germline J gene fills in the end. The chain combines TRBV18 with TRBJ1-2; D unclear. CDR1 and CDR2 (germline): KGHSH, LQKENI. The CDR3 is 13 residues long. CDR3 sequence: CASSPLQTYDYTF. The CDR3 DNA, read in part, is TGTGCCAGCTCACCACTACAGACCTACGAC.

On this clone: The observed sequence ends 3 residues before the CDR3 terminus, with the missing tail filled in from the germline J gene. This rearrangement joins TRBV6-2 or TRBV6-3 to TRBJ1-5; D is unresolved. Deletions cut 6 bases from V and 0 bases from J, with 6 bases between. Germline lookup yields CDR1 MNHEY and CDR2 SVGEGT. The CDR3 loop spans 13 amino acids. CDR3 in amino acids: CASSVYSNQPQHF. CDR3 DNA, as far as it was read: TGTGCCAGCAGCGTTTATAGCAATCAGCCC.

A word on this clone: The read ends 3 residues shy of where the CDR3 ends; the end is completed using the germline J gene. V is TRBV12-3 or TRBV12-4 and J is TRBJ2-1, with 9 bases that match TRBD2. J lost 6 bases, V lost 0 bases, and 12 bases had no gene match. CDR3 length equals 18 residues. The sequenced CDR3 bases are TGTGCCAGCAGTTTAGCGCTAGTGTTTGCTAGCGGGGCCAATGAG. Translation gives CASSLALVFASGANE. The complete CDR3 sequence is CASSLALVFASGANEQFF.

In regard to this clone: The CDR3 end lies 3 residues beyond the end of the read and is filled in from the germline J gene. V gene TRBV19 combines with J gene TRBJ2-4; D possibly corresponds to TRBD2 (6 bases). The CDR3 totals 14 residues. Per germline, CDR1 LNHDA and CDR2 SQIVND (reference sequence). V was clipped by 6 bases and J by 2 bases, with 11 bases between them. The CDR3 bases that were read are TGTGCCAGTAGCATGCGGGGCACCAAAAACATT. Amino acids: CASSMRGTKNI. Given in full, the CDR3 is CASSMRGTKNIQYF.

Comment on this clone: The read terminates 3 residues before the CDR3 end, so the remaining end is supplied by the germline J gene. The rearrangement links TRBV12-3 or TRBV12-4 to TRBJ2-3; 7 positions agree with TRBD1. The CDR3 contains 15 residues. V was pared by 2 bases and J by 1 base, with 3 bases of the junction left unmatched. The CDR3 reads CASSLRQGGTDTQYF. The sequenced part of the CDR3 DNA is TGTGCCAGCAGTTTACGACAGGGCGGCACAGATACG.

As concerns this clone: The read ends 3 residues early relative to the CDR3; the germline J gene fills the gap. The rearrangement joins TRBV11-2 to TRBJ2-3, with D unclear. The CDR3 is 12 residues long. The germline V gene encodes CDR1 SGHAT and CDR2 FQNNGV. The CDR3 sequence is CASSFDAETQYF. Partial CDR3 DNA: TGTGCCAGCAGCTTTGACGCGGAGACG.

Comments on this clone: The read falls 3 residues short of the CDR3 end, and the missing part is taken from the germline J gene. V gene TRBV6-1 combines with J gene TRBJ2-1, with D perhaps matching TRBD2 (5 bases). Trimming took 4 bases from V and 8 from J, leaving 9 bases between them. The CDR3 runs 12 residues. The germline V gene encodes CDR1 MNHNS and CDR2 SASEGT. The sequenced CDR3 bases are TGTGCCAGCAGTGCGGGGAACCATGAG. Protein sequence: CASSAGNHE. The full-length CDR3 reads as CASSAGNHEQFF.

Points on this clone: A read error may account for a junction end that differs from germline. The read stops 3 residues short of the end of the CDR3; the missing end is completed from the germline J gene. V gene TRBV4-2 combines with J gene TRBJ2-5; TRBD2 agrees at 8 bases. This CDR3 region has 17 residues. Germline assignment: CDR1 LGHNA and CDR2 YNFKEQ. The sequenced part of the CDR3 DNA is TGCGCCAGCAGCCAAGGTTTGCGACTAGCGATTCAAGAGACC. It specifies CASSQGLRLAIQET. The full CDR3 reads CASSQGLRLAIQETQYF.

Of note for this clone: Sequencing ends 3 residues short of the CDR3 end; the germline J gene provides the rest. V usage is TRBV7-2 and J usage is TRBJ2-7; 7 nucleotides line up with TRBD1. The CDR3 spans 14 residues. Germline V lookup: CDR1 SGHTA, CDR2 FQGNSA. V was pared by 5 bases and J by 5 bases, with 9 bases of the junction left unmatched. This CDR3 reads CASSPRQGIDEQYF. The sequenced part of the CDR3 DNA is TGTGCCAGCAGCCCCCGACAGGGAATTGACGAG.